The 14 T cell receptor beta chains in this list originate from one sample, sequenced in a study of identical twins. One entry per CDR3 protein, called by TCRdb with MiXCR from the 5' RACE reads. The sample contains approximately 600,000 distinct CDR3 sequences, about 7% of which appear only once. This sample was also put to use in a study of yellow fever vaccine responses in identical twins.

Sequences were obtained from PBMCs. Receptors were obtained from a woman in her late teens or twenties in good health.

V and J are TRBV7-9 and TRBJ1-6, with D unclear. The V and J ends lost 1 base and 7 bases respectively, with 8 bases between them. This CDR3 region has 14 residues. Germline-derived CDR1 and CDR2 are SEHNR and FQNEAQ (reference sequence). The CDR3 DNA is TGTGCCAGCAGCTTAGATACCAGCAATTCACCCCTCCACTTT. It specifies CASSLDTSNSPLHF.

This clonotype was detected a few times. This rearrangement joins TRBV28 to TRBJ2-7; maybe TRBD2 (6 bases). The CDR3 runs to 13 residues. The V end lost 5 bases, the J end lost 4 bases, and 12 bases lay between the germline ends. Germline V gives CDR1 MDHEN, CDR2 SYDVKM. The CDR3 coding sequence is TGTGCCAGCAGTACAATAGCGGCATACGAGCAGTACGTC. Protein sequence: CASSTIAAYEQYV.

This clonotype was counted at least ten times. This rearrangement joins TRBV5-1 to TRBJ2-5; no reliable D call. This CDR3 region has 15 residues. V was cut by 0 bases and J by 1 base, with 10 bases left in between. Germline CDR1 reads SGHRS; CDR2 reads YFSETQ. The CDR3, as DNA: TGCGCCAGCAGCTTGGAGGCCAGAAGCCAAGAGACCCAGTACTTC. This sequence encodes CASSLEARSQETQYF.

This clonotype occurred a few times. J is TRBJ1-2 and V is TRBV2; D remains ambiguous. This CDR3 spans 13 amino acids. The germline V gene has CDR1 SNHLY and CDR2 FYNNEI. V shed 2 bases and J shed 1 base, with 5 bases lying between them. The DNA for the CDR3 is TGTGCCAGCAGTGAAACCTTTAACTATGGCTACACCTTC. Translated, it gives CASSETFNYGYTF.

This clonotype was recorded many times. V gene TRBV29-1 combines with J gene TRBJ2-2; D is undetermined. V was clipped by 7 bases and J by 0 bases, with 6 bases between them. This CDR3 region has 12 residues. Looked up from germline, CDR1 is SQVTM and CDR2 is ANQGSEA. The CDR3 is CSGTSNTGELFF. As DNA, the CDR3 is TGCAGCGGTACATCGAACACCGGGGAGCTGTTTTTT.

This clonotype was detected a few times. The genes are TRBV14 and TRBJ1-3; D possibly corresponds to TRBD1 (5 bases). The CDR3 runs to 14 residues. Germline CDR1 reads SGHDN; CDR2 reads FVKESK. Trimming cost V 7 bases and J 3 bases, with 13 bases left between them. CDR3 coding DNA: TGTGCCAGCACCTCGGGACGGCTTGGAAACACCATATATTTT. Encoded protein: CASTSGRLGNTIYF.

This clonotype was seen repeatedly, ten times or more. The junction differs from germline at one of its ends, possibly a read error. The chain has TRBV12-3 or TRBV12-4 and TRBJ1-1; perhaps TRBD1 as D (6 bases). The CDR3 contains 13 residues. This CDR3 is CASSLQGGTEAFF. The CDR3 DNA sequence: TGCGCCAGCAGCCTACAGGGTGGCACTGAAGCTTTCTTT.

The chain has TRBV20-1 and TRBJ2-7, with 7 bases fitting TRBD2. The junction had 9 bases not matched to a gene; V was cut back by 3 bases and J by 7 bases. CDR3 length: 13 amino acids. Germline V gene sequence: CDR1 DFQATT, CDR2 SNEGSKA (reference sequence). The CDR3 loop is CSASPAGDGEQYF. The DNA of the CDR3 is TGCAGTGCTAGTCCGGCGGGAGATGGGGAGCAGTACTTC.

In this sample, this clonotype turned up many times. The rearrangement joins TRBV6-5 to TRBJ2-3; 10 bases fit TRBD2. The V gene's germline CDR1 is MNHEY and CDR2 SVGAGI. The CDR3 totals 14 residues. J gave up 4 bases and V 4 bases, and 2 bases lay outside the gene matches. CDR3 in amino acids: CASSSSGGADTQYF. DNA of the CDR3: TGTGCCAGCAGTTCTAGCGGGGGCGCAGATACGCAGTATTTT.

This clonotype was seen only a few times. The rearrangement joins TRBV5-1 to TRBJ2-7; D may be TRBD1 (6 bases). Germline V gene lookup returns CDR1 SGHRS and CDR2 YFSETQ. The CDR3 runs 14 residues. The V end lost 4 bases, the J end lost 2 bases, and 13 bases lay between the germline ends. Written as DNA, the CDR3 is TGCGCCAGCAGCCCCGGGACAAAACCCTACGAGCAGTACTTC. Protein product: CASSPGTKPYEQYF.

The rearrangement uses TRBV5-5 and TRBJ1-3; D is unclear. The CDR3 length is 15 residues. Germline lookup yields CDR1 SGHKS and CDR2 YYEKEE (reference sequence). The V and J ends lost 0 bases and 8 bases respectively, with 15 bases between them. The CDR3 loop is CASSLVGQKRDTIYF. CDR3 DNA sequence: TGTGCCAGCAGCTTGGTCGGTCAGAAAAGGGACACCATATATTTT.

V is TRBV7-3 and J is TRBJ2-2; 14 bases are shared with TRBD2. J gave up 4 bases and V 5 bases, and 9 bases lay outside the gene matches. CDR3 length: 18 residues. CDR1 is SGHTA and CDR2 is FQGTGA in the germline V gene. CDR3 amino acids: CASSPRLAGGPSTGELFF. DNA of the CDR3: TGTGCCAGCAGCCCTAGACTAGCGGGAGGGCCTAGCACCGGGGAGCTGTTTTTT.

This chain links TRBV5-1 with TRBJ2-7; D may match TRBD1 or TRBD2 (5 bases each). The CDR3 totals 15 residues. With 0 bases removed from V and 8 bases from J, the gap between germline ends came to 18 bases. Germline loops: CDR1 SGHRS, CDR2 YFSETQ. The CDR3 sequence: CASSLAGTEATKQYF. In DNA form, the CDR3 reads TGCGCCAGCAGCTTGGCCGGGACGGAGGCTACGAAGCAGTACTTC.

The rearrangement uses TRBV7-9 and TRBJ2-1; D uncertain. Trimming took 5 bases from V and 9 from J, leaving 14 bases between them. The CDR3 sequence is 13 residues long. Germline loops: CDR1 SEHNR, CDR2 FQNEAQ (reference sequence). As DNA, the CDR3 is TGTGCCAGCAGCCATCCCAACTCGGGTGAGCAGTTCTTC. Protein sequence: CASSHPNSGEQFF.